The T cell receptor beta chain under discussion was sequenced for a study of molecular identifiers for immune sequencing clone quantification. Study findings and constraints: Clones that had above 20 RNA copies took up over 97% of effector molecules but under 1% in naive cells.

On this clonotype: Its antigen is unidentified.

Germline V lookup: CDR1 SGHAT, CDR2 FQNNGV. V was shortened by 5 bases and J by 6 bases, with 11 bases between the two germline ends. CDR3 length: 12 residues. TCRdb itself ran the PCR reads through MiXCR, one entry per CDR3 protein. Among over 50,000 distinct CDR3 sequences listed, about a third were seen once. V and J are TRBV11-2 and TRBJ2-7, with D tentatively TRBD1 or TRBD2 (6 bases each). The sample comprised naive CD8+ T cells from blood, with Jurkat cell RNA spiked in. Sample subset: FACS-sorted CD8+CD4-CCR7+CD45RA+ naive T cells. The sequence came from a human donor in good health. Some libraries in this study had Jurkat cell RNA spiked in. The CDR3 reads CASSVGGLEQYF. CDR3 nucleotide sequence: TGTGCCAGCAGCGTAGGGGGACTCGAGCAGTACTTC.